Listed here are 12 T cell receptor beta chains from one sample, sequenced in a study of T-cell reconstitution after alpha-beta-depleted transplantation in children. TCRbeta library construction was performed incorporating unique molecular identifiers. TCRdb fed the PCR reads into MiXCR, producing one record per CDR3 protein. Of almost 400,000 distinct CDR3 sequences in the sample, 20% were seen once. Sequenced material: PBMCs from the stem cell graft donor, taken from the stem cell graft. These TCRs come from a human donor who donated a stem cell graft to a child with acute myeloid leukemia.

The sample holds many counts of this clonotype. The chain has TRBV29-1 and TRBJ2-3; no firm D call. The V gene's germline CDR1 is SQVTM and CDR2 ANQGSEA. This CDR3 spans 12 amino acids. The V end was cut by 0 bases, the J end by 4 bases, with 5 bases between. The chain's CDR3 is CSVEDLPDTQYF. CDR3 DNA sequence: TGCAGCGTTGAAGATCTTCCAGATACGCAGTATTTT.

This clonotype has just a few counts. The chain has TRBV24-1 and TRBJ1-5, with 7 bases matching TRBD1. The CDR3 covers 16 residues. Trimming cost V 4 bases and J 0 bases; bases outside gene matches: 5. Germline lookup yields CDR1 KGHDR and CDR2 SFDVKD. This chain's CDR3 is CATSDANRGSNQPQHF. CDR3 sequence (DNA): TGTGCCACCAGTGACGCCAACAGGGGTAGCAATCAGCCCCAGCATTTT.

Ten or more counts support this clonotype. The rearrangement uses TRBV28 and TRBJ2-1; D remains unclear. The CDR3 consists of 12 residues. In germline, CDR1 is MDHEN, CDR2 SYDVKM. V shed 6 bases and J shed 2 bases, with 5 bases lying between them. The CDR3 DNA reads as TGTGCCAGCAGCCAAACCTACAATGAGCAGTTCTTC. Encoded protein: CASSQTYNEQFF.

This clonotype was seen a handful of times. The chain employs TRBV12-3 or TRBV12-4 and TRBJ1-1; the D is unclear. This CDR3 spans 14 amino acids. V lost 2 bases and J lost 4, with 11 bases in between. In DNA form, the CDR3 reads TGTGCCAGCAGTTTAAGGGTTTCGGGCACTGAAGCTTTCTTT. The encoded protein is CASSLRVSGTEAFF.

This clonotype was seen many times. The CDR3 region has the DNA TGTGCCAGCAGTGTCACGAACACCGGGGAGCTGTTTTTT. Protein product: CASSVTNTGELFF. This chain links TRBV6-1 with TRBJ2-2, with D hard to call. This CDR3 is 13 amino acids long. V lost 4 bases and J lost 0, with 3 bases in between. Germline V gives CDR1 MNHNS, CDR2 SASEGT.

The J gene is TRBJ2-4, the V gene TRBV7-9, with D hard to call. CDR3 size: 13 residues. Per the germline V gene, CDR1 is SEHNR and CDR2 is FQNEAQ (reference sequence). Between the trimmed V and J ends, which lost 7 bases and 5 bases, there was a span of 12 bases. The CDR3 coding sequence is TGTGCCAGCACCTCGGCAGGCCAAAACATTCAGTACTTC. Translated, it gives CASTSAGQNIQYF.

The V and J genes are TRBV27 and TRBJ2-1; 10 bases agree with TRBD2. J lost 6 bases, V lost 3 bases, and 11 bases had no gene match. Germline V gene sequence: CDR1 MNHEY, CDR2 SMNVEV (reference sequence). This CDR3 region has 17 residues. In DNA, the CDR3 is TGTGCCAGCAGTTTGGTGAGCGGGAGGGTGTTGGGCAATGAGCAGTTCTTC. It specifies CASSLVSGRVLGNEQFF.

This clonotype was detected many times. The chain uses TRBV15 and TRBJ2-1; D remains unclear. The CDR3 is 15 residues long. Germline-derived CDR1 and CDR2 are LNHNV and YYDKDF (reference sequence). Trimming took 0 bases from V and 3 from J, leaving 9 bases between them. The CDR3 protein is CATSRDPSNYNEQFF. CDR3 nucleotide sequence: TGTGCCACCAGCAGAGATCCAAGTAACTACAATGAGCAGTTCTTC.

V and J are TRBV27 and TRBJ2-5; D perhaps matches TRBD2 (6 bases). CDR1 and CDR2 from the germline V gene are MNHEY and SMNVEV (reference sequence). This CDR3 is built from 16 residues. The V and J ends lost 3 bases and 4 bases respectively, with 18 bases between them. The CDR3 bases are TGTGCCAGCAGTTTGTTAGGCGGGATCACTGGAGAGACCCAGTACTTC. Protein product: CASSLLGGITGETQYF.

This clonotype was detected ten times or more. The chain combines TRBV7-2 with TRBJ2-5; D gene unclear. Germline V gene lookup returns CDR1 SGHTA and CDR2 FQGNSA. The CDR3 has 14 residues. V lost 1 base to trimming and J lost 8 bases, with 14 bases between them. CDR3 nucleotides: TGTGCCAGCAGCTTAGTCGGCAGCCCAGATACCCAGTACTTC. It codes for CASSLVGSPDTQYF.

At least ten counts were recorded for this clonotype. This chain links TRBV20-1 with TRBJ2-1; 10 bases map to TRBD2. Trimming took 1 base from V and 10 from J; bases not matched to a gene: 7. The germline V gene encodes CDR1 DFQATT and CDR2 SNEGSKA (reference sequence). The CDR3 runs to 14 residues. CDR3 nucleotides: TGCAGTGCTAGAGGTGGGCTAGCGGGAGAGGAGCAGTTCTTC. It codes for CSARGGLAGEEQFF.

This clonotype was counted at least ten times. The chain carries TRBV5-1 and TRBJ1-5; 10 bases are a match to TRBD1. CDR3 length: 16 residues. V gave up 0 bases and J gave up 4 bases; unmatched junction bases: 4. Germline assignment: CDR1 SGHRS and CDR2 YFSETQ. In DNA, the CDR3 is TGCGCCAGCAGCTTGGAGGGACAGGGGACAAATCAGCCCCAGCATTTT. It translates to CASSLEGQGTNQPQHF.